This T cell receptor (beta chain) was recorded in a study of T cell changes during pregnancy in multiple sclerosis. Here immunoSEQ multiplex PCR was the method, and the copy in TCRdb shows in-frame clones only, minus some. The sample carries tens of thousands of clones, about 90% recorded once. After removal of 0 bases from V and 0 bases from J, the junction contained 1 base not matched to a gene. This CDR3 comprises 16 residues. Germline V lookup: CDR1 MNHNS, CDR2 SASEGT. The chain carries TRBV6-1 and TRBJ2-3; TRBD2 agrees at 9 bases. This receptor was obtained from a female donor in good health, enrolled as a control in a pregnancy study. Sequencing used peripheral blood, obtained in the first trimester of pregnancy. CDR3 in amino acids: CASSEASGGSTDTQYF. The CDR3 DNA sequence: TGTGCCAGCAGTGAAGCTAGCGGGGGTAGCACAGATACGCAGTATTTT.